This T cell receptor (beta chain) emerged from a study of T cell repertoires and Cas9 in healthy adults. The protocol was immunoSEQ multiplex PCR, while the TCRdb copy is restricted to in-frame clones and leaves out a portion. The sample lists fewer than 25,000 clones, more than 80% occurring once. The V gene's germline CDR1 is SGHKS and CDR2 YYEKEE (reference sequence). V lost 1 base and J lost 0; bases outside the gene matches: 1. The CDR3 consists of 15 residues. The rearrangement links TRBV5-5 to TRBJ1-3; 7 bases are shared with TRBD1. The receptor was isolated from a human donor in good health. Sequencing used CD4+ effector T cells (CD127+, CD25-, CD137-, CD154-) from PBMCs; culture status not recorded. The CDR3 coding sequence is TGTGCCAGCAGCTTGACAGGGGTCTCTGGAAACACCATATATTTT. It specifies CASSLTGVSGNTIYF. The full variable domain, rest sourced from reference TRBV5-5 and TRBJ1-3, is DAGVTQSPTHLIKTRGQQVTLRCSPISGHKSVSWYQQVLGQGPQFIFQYYEKEERGRGNFPDRFSARQFPNYSSELNVNALLLGDSALYLCASSLTGVSGNTIYFGEGSWLTVV.